One and the same sample provided the 18 T cell receptor beta chains below, sequenced in a study of blood T cells in healthy people across ages. It was with a sample-barcoded 5' primer and a J-beta primer mix that a second PCR of roughly 7 to 12 cycles was run. TCRdb ran MiXCR on the 5' RACE reads and lists one entry per CDR3 protein. The sample includes approximately 800,000 distinct CDR3 sequences, around a quarter of them seen just once. In addition, the sample was reused for a study of T cells of mothers and their children.

The sample consisted of blood. These receptors were taken from a boy younger than 18 in good health.

The chain recombines TRBV6-2 or TRBV6-3 with TRBJ2-5; perhaps TRBD1 as D (6 bases). CDR1 and CDR2 from the germline V gene are MNHEY and SVGEGT. The CDR3 sequence is 13 residues long. V was cut by 6 bases and J by 5 bases, with 13 bases left in between. The CDR3 sequence is CASRPQGRETQYF. In DNA, the CDR3 is TGTGCCAGCAGACCACAGGGACGCGAGACCCAGTACTTC.

This chain links TRBV11-2 with TRBJ2-7; no definite D call. CDR1 and CDR2 (germline): SGHAT, FQNNGV. V shed 2 bases and J shed 7 bases, with 6 bases lying between them. The CDR3 spans 11 residues. This chain's CDR3 is CASSLYVEQYF. DNA for the CDR3: TGTGCCAGCAGCTTATACGTGGAGCAGTACTTC.

This clonotype was counted only a few times. This chain uses TRBV19 with TRBJ1-1, with 7 bases lining up with TRBD1. This CDR3 is 13 amino acids long. In germline, CDR1 is LNHDA, CDR2 SQIVND (reference sequence). V shed 5 bases, J shed 6 bases, and the junction held 6 bases outside the gene matches. CDR3 loop: CASSLGQASEAFF. Here the CDR3 DNA reads TGTGCCAGTAGTCTCGGACAGGCCTCTGAAGCTTTCTTT.

This rearrangement joins TRBV29-1 to TRBJ2-7, with a possible D match to TRBD1 (6 bases). Per the germline V gene, CDR1 is SQVTM and CDR2 is ANQGSEA. V lost 4 bases, J lost 1 base, and 26 bases lay in between. The CDR3 covers 18 residues. CDR3: CSVVGQNNEGVISYEQYF. As DNA, the CDR3 is TGCAGCGTTGTAGGGCAGAATAACGAGGGGGTGATATCCTACGAGCAGTACTTC.

This clonotype was counted only a few times. The V gene is TRBV6-5, the J gene TRBJ2-5; D unclear. CDR1 MNHEY and CDR2 SVGAGI come from the germline V gene. Deletions cut 4 bases from V and 3 bases from J, with 15 bases between. The CDR3 runs 15 residues. The CDR3 nucleotides read TGTGCCAGCAGTTTCAGGTCTCCTATTGAAGAGACCCAGTACTTC. This codes for CASSFRSPIEETQYF.

The chain has TRBV2 and TRBJ1-1; unclear D gene. Per germline, CDR1 SNHLY and CDR2 FYNNEI. Trimming took 9 bases from V and 0 from J, leaving 17 bases between them. The CDR3 is made up of 15 amino acids. The CDR3 protein is CASSPEVVMNTEAFF. The CDR3 DNA reads as TGTGCCAGTAGCCCTGAGGTCGTAATGAACACTGAAGCTTTCTTT.

This clonotype was recorded a few times. The gene calls are TRBV12-3 or TRBV12-4 and TRBJ2-7; 9 positions agree with TRBD2. J lost 1 base, V lost 6 bases, and 4 bases had no gene match. The CDR3 length is 14 residues. CDR3 coding DNA: TGTGCCAGCAGCTGGACTAGCGTGTCCTACGAGCAGTACTTC. Amino acids: CASSWTSVSYEQYF.

The chain is built from TRBV6-2 or TRBV6-3 and TRBJ2-3; TRBD2 matches at 11 bases. With 4 bases clipped from V and 5 bases from J, the junction kept 5 bases outside the gene matches. The germline CDR1 and CDR2 sequences are MNHEY and SVGEGT. This CDR3 has 15 amino acids. CDR3 coding DNA: TGTGCCAGCAGTTCGCTACTAGCGGGAGAAGATACGCAGTATTTT. Translation gives CASSSLLAGEDTQYF.

V and J are TRBV5-1 and TRBJ2-5; no reliable D call. The CDR3 loop spans 13 amino acids. Deletions cut 1 base from V and 4 bases from J, with 8 bases between. CDR1 is SGHRS and CDR2 is YFSETQ in the germline V gene. The CDR3 loop reads CASSLSVVETQYF. DNA for the CDR3: TGCGCCAGCAGCTTGTCTGTGGTAGAGACCCAGTACTTC.

A few counts support this clonotype. This chain connects TRBV4-3 to TRBJ2-3; D uncertain. The V gene lost 0 bases and the J gene lost 1 base, with 8 bases spanning the gap. The CDR3 covers 15 residues. Germline V gene lookup returns CDR1 LGHNA and CDR2 YSLEER. The DNA for the CDR3 is TGCGCCAGCAGCCAAGACCTGGAACGCACAGATACGCAGTATTTT. It specifies CASSQDLERTDTQYF.

This chain joins TRBV28 and TRBJ2-1, with TRBD2 identical over 7 bases. This CDR3 is built from 17 residues. Germline V gene data show CDR1 as MDHEN and CDR2 as SYDVKM. J gave up 10 bases and V 6 bases, and 21 bases lay outside the gene matches. The chain's CDR3 is CASRSTGVTSPLGEQFF. The CDR3 nucleotides read TGTGCCAGCAGGTCGACTGGCGTGACTAGCCCTCTTGGGGAGCAGTTCTTC.

The chain is built from TRBV6-5 and TRBJ1-2; 7 nucleotides line up with TRBD1. Germline CDR1 and CDR2: MNHEY and SVGAGI. Trimming removed 6 bases from V and 5 bases from J; junction bases left unmatched: 3. This CDR3 has 12 amino acids. This CDR3 is CASSRQGYGYTF. In DNA, the CDR3 is TGTGCCAGCAGCAGACAGGGATATGGCTACACCTTC.

This clonotype has a handful of counts. The V and J genes are TRBV5-1 and TRBJ2-1; TRBD1 aligns across 10 bases. TRBJ2-7 matches the DNA end more closely, so the J call is doubtful. This CDR3 region has 15 residues. In germline, CDR1 is SGHRS, CDR2 YFSETQ. DNA for the CDR3: TGCGCCAGCAGCACCTTCGGACAGGGGGCCTACGAGCAGTACTTC. Protein product: CASSTFGQGAYEQYF.

The chain joins TRBV20-1 to TRBJ1-5; D is ambiguous. Germline values: CDR1 DFQATT, CDR2 SNEGSKA (reference sequence). This CDR3 region has 14 residues. Trimming took off 5 bases at V and 3 bases at J, with 14 bases between the two ends. CDR3 protein: CSAHVAETNQPQHF. In nucleotides, the CDR3 is TGCAGTGCTCACGTGGCAGAGACCAATCAGCCCCAGCATTTT.

This clonotype appeared a few times. The gene calls are TRBV12-3 or TRBV12-4 and TRBJ2-5; 7 nucleotides match TRBD2. This CDR3 spans 14 amino acids. J was trimmed by 4 bases and V by 7 bases; bases with no gene match: 9. In DNA form, the CDR3 reads TGTGCCAGCACTCCTTGGGGGGGTGGAGAGACCCAGTACTTC. Protein: CASTPWGGGETQYF.

The chain has TRBV20-1 and TRBJ2-7; 13 nucleotides match TRBD2. The J segment lost 4 bases and the V segment lost 5 bases, leaving 11 bases of the junction unmatched. The germline V gene encodes CDR1 DFQATT and CDR2 SNEGSKA (reference sequence). This CDR3 spans 16 amino acids. The CDR3 region is CSAPGTSGVITYEQYF. The DNA for the CDR3 is TGCAGTGCTCCGGGGACTAGCGGGGTCATAACGTACGAGCAGTACTTC.

At least ten counts were recorded for this clonotype. CDR3 sequence (DNA): TGCAGTGCTAGGATGGGACTAGCGGGAGGCGGCTCCTACGAGCAGTACTTC. It is translated as CSARMGLAGGGSYEQYF. The chain has TRBV20-1 and TRBJ2-7; 15 bases map to TRBD2. Trimming removed 3 bases from V and 0 bases from J; junction bases left unmatched: 6. Germline V lookup: CDR1 DFQATT, CDR2 SNEGSKA (reference sequence). The CDR3 contains 17 residues.

The chain links TRBV7-2 to TRBJ2-3; perhaps TRBD1 as D (5 bases). V shed 3 bases and J shed 2 bases, with 9 bases lying between them. The CDR3 extends over 14 amino acids. Per germline, CDR1 SGHTA and CDR2 FQGNSA. As DNA, the CDR3 is TGTGCCAGCAGCTTCCGACAGTCCACAGATACGCAGTATTTT. Its protein product is CASSFRQSTDTQYF.